The rows below give T cell receptor beta chains drawn from one sample of a study of shared clonotypes between healthy human individuals. Some clones are missing from TCRdb's copy, which holds only in-frame ones; the method was immunoSEQ multiplex PCR. This table has more than 900,000 clones, approximately 80% appearing once. The specimen sequenced was memory CD4+ T cells from PBMCs. The source is a man between 18 and 29 years old in good health. Some clones in this sample may be carry-over from other donors' samples. Both conserved end residues are part of each CDR3. A D gene is named only where the DNA matches it firmly. Where a row states a size, it is once, few, many or the class of an expanded clone; other rows omit it.

>TRBV4-2|.|.|TRBJ1-2
TGTGCCAGCAGCCAAGAGTCAGCTGGCTACACCTTC
CASSQESAGYTF
>TRBV25-1|.|TRBD1|TRBJ1-5
TGTGCCAGCAGTGGGCCTGACAGGGACCTCCGTCAGCCCCAGCATTTT
CASSGPDRDLRQPQHF
>TRBV28|many|.|TRBJ2-7
TGTGCCAGCGGGCTTTCCTACGAGCAGTACTTC
CASGLSYEQYF
>TRBV6-4|few|.|TRBJ2-1
TGTGCCAGCAGTCCATCCCGGACAAGACCCTACAATGAGCAGTTCTTC
CASSPSRTRPYNEQFF
>TRBV11-1|.|TRBD2|TRBJ2-7
TGTGCCAGCACTACGGGACTAGGGTACTCCTACGAGCAGTACTTC
CASTTGLGYSYEQYF
>TRBV12-1|few|.|TRBJ2-7
TGTGCCAGCAGTCCCCAGGGGCGGGAGGGCCAATACGAGCAGTACTTC
CASSPQGREGQYEQYF
>TRBV28|many|TRBD1|TRBJ2-7
TGTGCCAGCAGTTTATTCATGGGACAGGGGGAATACGAGCAGTACTTC
CASSLFMGQGEYEQYF
>TRBV7-2|.|TRBD2|TRBJ2-7
TGTGCCAGCAGCTTCCTGACTAGCTCCACACCTGCCTACGAGCAGTACTTC
CASSFLTSSTPAYEQYF
>TRBV7-3|.|TRBD1|TRBJ2-5
TGTGCCAGCAGCCCGACAGGGTCCCAAGAGACCCAGTACTTC
CASSPTGSQETQYF
>TRBV30|.|TRBD1|TRBJ2-3
TGTGCCTGGACCAGGGGGTTGGCAGATACGCAGTATTTT
CAWTRGLADTQYF
>TRBV4-3|.|.|TRBJ2-3
TGCGCCAGCAGCCCAAACCCCTCCGGGCCCTCCCGAGGGGATACGCAGTATTTT
CASSPNPSGPSRGDTQYF
>TRBV6-6|.|.|TRBJ2-7
TGTGCCAGCAGCCGGGCTGGGACGGGGCAGTACTTC
CASSRAGTGQYF
>TRBV15|.|TRBD2|TRBJ2-5
TGTGCCACCAGCAGAGATAGGCTAGCGGGAGTAGAGACCCAGTACTTC
CATSRDRLAGVETQYF
>TRBV28|.|.|TRBJ2-6
TGTGCCAGCAGTTTGTTGACGGCTGGGGCCAACGTCCTGACTTTC
CASSLLTAGANVLTF
>TRBV30|many|.|TRBJ2-5
TGTGCCTGGAGTGTTAGAGCGCGGCGAGAGACCCAGTACTTC
CAWSVRARRETQYF
>TRBV7-2|.|.|TRBJ2-7
TGTGCCAGCAGCTCCCCGGGGCGGGGGCGCGACGAGCAGTACTTC
CASSSPGRGRDEQYF
>TRBV5-6|.|.|TRBJ2-3
TGTGCCAGCAGCTTGGGGAAGGTGGCGCAGTATTTT
CASSLGKVAQYF
>TRBV29-1|.|TRBD1|TRBJ2-5
TGCAGCGTTGAAGATCCGGGGACAGACCAAGAGACCCAGTACTTC
CSVEDPGTDQETQYF
>TRBV28|.|.|TRBJ1-5
TGTGCCAGCAGTTTCAGACCTCGGGGCCTCAATCAGCCCCAGCATTTT
CASSFRPRGLNQPQHF
>TRBV6-6|.|.|TRBJ1-5
TGTGCCAGCAGTTCCCCGAATCAGCCCCAGCATTTT
CASSSPNQPQHF
>TRBV7-2|.|.|TRBJ2-3
TGTGCCAGCAGCTTTGCCGGAGGGCCAGGGACAGATACGCAGTATTTT
CASSFAGGPGTDTQYF
>TRBV6-6|.|.|TRBJ1-2
TGTGCCAGCATACTACAGCTTAACTATGGCTACACCTTC
CASILQLNYGYTF
>TRBV29-1|.|TRBD1|TRBJ2-5
TGCAGCGTTGTGGCAGGGGGTCGGGGAGAGACCCAGTACTTC
CSVVAGGRGETQYF
>TRBV6-5|once|.|TRBJ2-1
TGTGCCAGCTCACGGACCTACTACAATGAGCAGTTCTTC
CASSRTYYNEQFF
>TRBV28|.|TRBD1|TRBJ2-2
TGTGCCAGCAGTCCCCCTGCGGGACAGGATTCGAACACCGGGGAGCTGTTTTTT
CASSPPAGQDSNTGELFF
>TRBV28|once|.|TRBJ2-5
TGTGCCAGCAGCTCCGCGGGTGAGGGCCTTATGACCCAGTACTTC
CASSSAGEGLMTQYF
>TRBV6-5|few|TRBD1|TRBJ1-2
TGTGCCAGCAGTCCCGGGACAGTCGGTAACTATGGCTACACCTTC
CASSPGTVGNYGYTF
>TRBV2|.|.|TRBJ2-1
TGTGCCAGCAGTTCAGAATACAATGAGCAGTTCTTC
CASSSEYNEQFF
>TRBV7-3|many|.|TRBJ2-6
TGTGCCAGCAGCTTTGTCAGGGGTGGGGCCAACGTCCTGACTTTC
CASSFVRGGANVLTF
>TRBV9|.|TRBD2|TRBJ2-1
TGTGCCAGCAGCGTAGGGGGTAGCGGGAGCCATGAGCAGTTCTTC
CASSVGGSGSHEQFF
>TRBV21-1|.|.|TRBJ2-1
TGTGCCAGCAGCAAGCTCCCAGCGGGAGGTATTAGGGGCTACAATGAGCAGTTCTTC
CASSKLPAGGIRGYNEQFF
>TRBV11-3|.|TRBD2|TRBJ2-1
TGTGCCAGCAGCTTAGGACTAGCAGACAATGAGCAGTTCTTC
CASSLGLADNEQFF
>TRBV7-2|.|.|TRBJ1-1
TGTGCCAGCAGCTGGAAGAGGGACACTGAAGCTTTCTTT
CASSWKRDTEAFF
>TRBV27|.|TRBD2|TRBJ2-2
TGTGCCAGCAGGGGCTGGGGCGGGAGGGAGGCCGGGGAGCTGTTTTTT
CASRGWGGREAGELFF
>TRBV25-1|once|.|TRBJ2-7
TGTGCCAGCAGTCTGGGGACTCTATACGAGCAGTACTTC
CASSLGTLYEQYF
>TRBV27|few|.|TRBJ2-2
TGTGCCAGCAGTCGACAGGAGTACACCGGGGAGCTGTTTTTT
CASSRQEYTGELFF
>TRBV2|.|.|TRBJ1-2
TGTGCCAGCAGGGTAGACAAAGCTAACTATGGCTACACCTTC
CASRVDKANYGYTF
>TRBV5-1|.|TRBD2|TRBJ2-5
TGCGCCAGCAGCAAGACTAGCGGGAGAGAGACCCAGTACTTC
CASSKTSGRETQYF
>TRBV13|.|TRBD1|TRBJ2-7
TGTGCCAGCAGCTTTAGGCCGGACGAACCGGGACAGTACTACGAGCAGTACTTC
CASSFRPDEPGQYYEQYF
>TRBV7-8|.|.|TRBJ1-5
TGTGCCAGCAGCACGGACAGAAACAATCAGCCCCAGCATTTT
CASSTDRNNQPQHF
>TRBV18|.|.|TRBJ2-3
TGTGCCAGCTCACGGCAGGGAACAGATACGCAGTATTTT
CASSRQGTDTQYF
>TRBV7-8|.|.|TRBJ2-7
TGTGCCAGCAGCCAGGGGTACGAGCAGTGCTTC
CASSQGYEQCF
>TRBV5-8|.|.|TRBJ2-2
TGTGCCAGCAGCTTGGACCTCTTCACCGGGGAGCTGTTTTTT
CASSLDLFTGELFF
>TRBV19|few|.|TRBJ1-3
TGTGCCAGTAGTGGTCAGCGGACCGGAGCGGGCGACACCATATATTTT
CASSGQRTGAGDTIYF
>TRBV7-9|.|.|TRBJ2-3
TGTGCCAGCAGCTTACCTCAAATCCACGTTACGCAGTATTTT
CASSLPQIHVTQYF
>TRBV6-1|.|.|TRBJ1-5
TGTGCCAGCAGTGAAGGATGGGCCTACAATCAGCCCCAGCATTTT
CASSEGWAYNQPQHF
>TRBV29-1|.|.|TRBJ2-7
TGCAGCGTGGGGTCTAACAGGGAAGCCGACGAGCAGTACTTC
CSVGSNREADEQYF
>TRBV11-2|.|.|TRBJ2-7
TGTGCCAGCAGCTTAAGTTCGGGTCTCAAGATCGATATCGAGCAGTACTTC
CASSLSSGLKIDIEQYF
>TRBV11-2|few|.|TRBJ1-3
TGTGCCAGCAGCCCAAGGGGGGGAAACACCATATATTTT
CASSPRGGNTIYF
>TRBV19|.|.|TRBJ2-5
TGTGCCAGTAGTATCCGAGAGAGAGAGACCCAGTACTTC
CASSIRERETQYF
>TRBV6-6|.|.|TRBJ1-1
TGTGCCAGCAGTCCGCCAACCGGTAACACTGAAGCTTTCTTT
CASSPPTGNTEAFF
>TRBV7-2|.|.|TRBJ2-7
TGTGCCAGCAGCCAGACCGGGACCGTAAACTACGAGCAGTACTTC
CASSQTGTVNYEQYF
>TRBV15|.|TRBD1|TRBJ1-5
TGTGCCACCAGCTCAGGGGGTGGCAATCAGCCCCAGCATTTT
CATSSGGGNQPQHF
>TRBV10-2|.|.|TRBJ2-7
TGCGCCAGCAGTGAGTTAAGGACAAGCGTCGCGCGGGAGCAGTACTTC
CASSELRTSVAREQYF
>TRBV11-3|.|.|TRBJ1-5
TGTGCCAGCAGCTTCCCAAGGGTGGATCAGCCCCAGCATTTT
CASSFPRVDQPQHF